This entry lists 14 T cell receptor beta chains sequenced from one sample in a study of blood T cell repertoires in COVID-19. Sequenced by immunoSEQ multiplex PCR; TCRdb stores in-frame clones only, minus some. Here the sample spans under 85,000 clones, approximately 80% being singletons. The sequencing sample was made of peripheral blood. These receptor sequences come from a man aged 25-40 years with COVID-19, enrolled during active disease.

J is TRBJ1-2 and V is TRBV2; D is unresolved. This CDR3 region has 14 residues. Germline CDR1 and CDR2: SNHLY and FYNNEI. The V and J ends lost 1 base and 4 bases respectively, with 10 bases between them. The CDR3 DNA is TGTGCCAGCAGTGAAGAACTTAATAGCTATGGCTACACCTTC. Protein sequence: CASSEELNSYGYTF.

This rearrangement joins TRBV9 to TRBJ2-7; D call uncertain. The CDR3 length is 15 residues. V was shortened by 0 bases and J by 3 bases, with 13 bases between the two germline ends. Germline CDR1 and CDR2: SGDLS and YYNGEE. The CDR3 nucleotides read TGTGCCAGCAGCGTAGGAGGAAGCGCCCACTACGAGCAGTACTTC. Translated: CASSVGGSAHYEQYF.

The chain has TRBV4-2 and TRBJ1-6, with a possible D match to TRBD1 (6 bases). The V end lost 0 bases, the J end lost 10 bases, and 13 bases lay between the germline ends. The CDR3 loop spans 15 amino acids. Germline CDR1 LGHNA, CDR2 YNFKEQ. CDR3: CASSQDGQGLSPLHF. The CDR3 nucleotides read TGTGCCAGCAGCCAAGATGGGCAGGGGCTCTCACCCCTCCACTTT.

The rearrangement uses TRBV7-6 and TRBJ2-3, with 16 bases fitting TRBD2. V shed 4 bases, J shed 6 bases, and the junction held 4 bases outside the gene matches. This CDR3 is 16 amino acids long. Per germline, CDR1 SGHVS and CDR2 FNYEAQ. CDR3: CASSSGLAGGPDTQYF. In nucleotides, the CDR3 is TGTGCCAGCAGCTCGGGACTAGCGGGAGGGCCGGATACGCAGTATTTT.

This chain joins TRBV6-5 and TRBJ1-4, with TRBD1 as a possible D gene (6 bases). The ends were cut back, 5 bases at V and 0 bases at J, with 7 bases in the middle. Germline assignment: CDR1 MNHEY and CDR2 SVGAGI. The CDR3 is made up of 14 amino acids. CDR3 nucleotides: TGTGCCAGCAGTCGACAGGCAACTAATGAAAAACTGTTTTTT. It translates to CASSRQATNEKLFF.

The rearrangement uses TRBV28 and TRBJ1-5, with no clear D. The V gene's germline CDR1 is MDHEN and CDR2 SYDVKM. The CDR3 spans 16 residues. Trimming removed 5 bases at V and 4 bases at J, with 18 bases between. The CDR3 nucleotides are TGTGCCAGCAGTCCCCCGATCCCAGGAAGTAATCAGCCCCAGCATTTT. Its protein product is CASSPPIPGSNQPQHF.

This chain links TRBV29-1 with TRBJ2-1, with D tentatively TRBD2 (6 bases). Trimming removed 8 bases from V and 0 bases from J, with 11 bases in between. Looked up from germline, CDR1 is SQVTM and CDR2 is ANQGSEA. This CDR3 spans 13 amino acids. In DNA form, the CDR3 reads TGCAGCTTCCGGGACTCCTCCTACAATGAGCAGTTCTTC. It encodes CSFRDSSYNEQFF.

The J gene is TRBJ2-2, the V gene TRBV3-1 (or the pseudogene TRBV3-2); D might be TRBD1 (5 bases). Looked up from germline, CDR1 is LGHDT and CDR2 is YNNKEL (reference sequence). V lost 1 base, J lost 7 bases, and 16 bases lay in between. The CDR3 is 16 residues long. The CDR3 loop reads CASSQVPGIKFGELFF. DNA of the CDR3: TGTGCCAGCAGCCAAGTTCCAGGGATAAAATTCGGGGAGCTGTTTTTT.

The chain combines TRBV30 with TRBJ1-6, with D perhaps matching TRBD1 (5 bases). This CDR3 has 15 amino acids. V was shortened by 7 bases and J by 6 bases, with 19 bases between the two germline ends. Germline assignment: CDR1 GTSNPN and CDR2 SVGIG (reference sequence). The CDR3 DNA reads as TGTGCCTACCGACCCGGGGGACGGTTTAATTCACCCCTCCACTTT. Amino acid sequence: CAYRPGGRFNSPLHF.

This chain joins TRBV30 and TRBJ2-3; D is unresolved. The CDR3 contains 14 residues. Germline CDR1 and CDR2: GTSNPN and SVGIG (reference sequence). Trimming took off 4 bases at V and 0 bases at J, with 11 bases between the two ends. CDR3 amino acids: CAWNMGISTDTQYF. CDR3 sequence (DNA): TGTGCCTGGAATATGGGCATTAGCACAGATACGCAGTATTTT.

Here the CDR3 DNA reads TGTGCCAGCTCACCACCGCTAGCGGGAGGCCGAGAGACCCAGTACTTC. It is translated as CASSPPLAGGRETQYF. The chain employs TRBV18 and TRBJ2-5, with TRBD2 identical over 11 bases. This CDR3 has 16 residues. After removal of 0 bases from V and 4 bases from J, the junction contained 4 bases not matched to a gene. Germline values: CDR1 KGHSH, CDR2 LQKENI.

Worth noting for this clone: A read error may produce the germline difference seen at one junction end. The rearrangement uses TRBV10-3 and TRBJ2-5; D is uncertain. The CDR3 runs 13 residues. CDR1 ENHRY and CDR2 SYGVKD come from the germline V gene. The CDR3 region has the DNA TGTGCCATCAGTGTGGGCACCCAAGAGATCCAGTACTTC. Protein: CAISVGTQEIQYF.

V usage is TRBV29-1 and J usage is TRBJ1-4; the match to TRBD1 covers 7 bases. V gave up 7 bases and J gave up 5 bases; unmatched junction bases: 7. Looked up from germline, CDR1 is SQVTM and CDR2 is ANQGSEA. CDR3 length: 13 amino acids. CDR3 sequence: CSAGVDRNEKLFF. The CDR3 DNA follows: TGCAGCGCCGGGGTGGACAGGAATGAAAAACTGTTTTTT.

This clone was seen only once. This chain joins TRBV5-4 and TRBJ2-1, with TRBD2 matching over 11 bases. Germline-derived CDR1 and CDR2 are SGHNT and YYREEE (reference sequence). J gave up 10 bases and V 1 base, and 13 bases lay outside the gene matches. The CDR3 is 17 residues long. The DNA for the CDR3 is TGTGCCAGCAGCTTGACTAGGCTAGCGGGGGGAATGGGCGAGCAGTTCTTC. Protein sequence: CASSLTRLAGGMGEQFF.